These 14 T cell receptor beta chains were all obtained from the same sample, sequenced in a study of blood T cell repertoires in COVID-19. Sequenced by immunoSEQ multiplex PCR; TCRdb stores in-frame clones only, minus some. This sample has under 300,000 clones; 70% to 90% occur once, and the top ten carry around 4.5%. Material: peripheral blood. The receptor source for this set is a man in his 60s who had recovered from COVID-19.

The rearrangement joins TRBV6-1 to TRBJ1-5; 12 nucleotides agree with TRBD1. Trimming cost V 5 bases and J 6 bases; bases outside gene matches: 8. Germline CDR1 MNHNS, CDR2 SASEGT. The length of the CDR3 is 16 residues. The CDR3 loop is CASSKGTGGAVQPQHF. The CDR3 DNA follows: TGTGCCAGCAGTAAAGGGACAGGGGGCGCGGTTCAGCCCCAGCATTTT.

V is TRBV9 and J is TRBJ2-5; 12 bases are shared with TRBD2. In germline, CDR1 is SGDLS, CDR2 YYNGEE. The trim removed 3 bases at V and 4 bases at J, leaving 1 base unmatched. The CDR3 is 14 amino acids. The CDR3 loop reads CASSGLAGAETQYF. CDR3 coding DNA: TGTGCCAGCAGCGGACTAGCGGGAGCAGAGACCCAGTACTTC.

This clone was seen only a few times. This rearrangement joins TRBV28 to TRBJ2-1; 7 nucleotides line up with TRBD2. The CDR3 has 11 amino acids. Germline V gives CDR1 MDHEN, CDR2 SYDVKM. The ends lost 10 bases at V and 4 bases at J; junction bases unmatched: 1. The CDR3 coding sequence is TGTGCCACCGGGGGGTACAATGAGCAGTTCTTC. Its protein is CATGGYNEQFF.

V gene TRBV5-4 combines with J gene TRBJ2-1; D might be TRBD1 (6 bases). This CDR3 is 15 amino acids long. Trimming took 0 bases from V and 1 from J, leaving 8 bases between them. CDR1 and CDR2 from the germline V gene are SGHNT and YYREEE (reference sequence). CDR3 region: CASSLDRASYNEQFF. The CDR3 region has the DNA TGTGCCAGCAGCTTGGACAGGGCGTCCTACAATGAGCAGTTCTTC.

The CDR3 spells CASSLAGVADTQYF. CDR3 nucleotides: TGCGCCAGCAGCTTGGCCGGAGTGGCGGATACGCAGTATTTT. V gene TRBV5-1 combines with J gene TRBJ2-3; unclear D gene. V lost 0 bases to trimming and J lost 6 bases, with 11 bases between them. CDR3 length: 14 residues. CDR1 SGHRS and CDR2 YFSETQ come from the germline V gene.

V is TRBV3-1 (or the pseudogene TRBV3-2) and J is TRBJ2-2; 7 positions match TRBD1. V lost 1 base and J lost 5; bases outside the gene matches: 16. The CDR3 totals 19 residues. Germline-derived CDR1 and CDR2 are LGHDT and YNNKEL (reference sequence). The DNA of the CDR3 is TGTGCCAGCAGCCAAGTTATAGGGGACAGCCCTCGAGGAACCGGGGAGCTGTTTTTT. The encoded protein is CASSQVIGDSPRGTGELFF.

The chain uses TRBV28 and TRBJ1-1, with D perhaps matching TRBD1 (6 bases). Germline V gene data show CDR1 as MDHEN and CDR2 as SYDVKM. CDR3 length equals 14 residues. Trimming took 6 bases from V and 6 from J, leaving 17 bases between them. The CDR3 DNA sequence: TGTGCCAGCAGCCCCCCAGGGGTTTGGGCTGAAGCTTTCTTT. Translated, it gives CASSPPGVWAEAFF.

The genes are TRBV6-1 and TRBJ1-5, with TRBD1 matching over 7 bases. Trimming at V came to 2 bases and at J to 4 bases, leaving 8 bases not matched to a gene. The CDR3 is made up of 16 amino acids. Germline-derived CDR1 and CDR2 are MNHNS and SASEGT. The CDR3 DNA is TGTGCCAGCAGTGAATCACCCAGGGGGAGGAATCAGCCCCAGCATTTT. The encoded protein is CASSESPRGRNQPQHF.

Notes on this clone: This sample also contains other DNA sequences that code for the same CDR3. The V and J genes are TRBV11-2 and TRBJ1-1; D perhaps matches TRBD1 (6 bases). The CDR3 is made up of 14 amino acids. The V gene lost 3 bases and the J gene lost 2 bases, with 10 bases spanning the gap. CDR1 and CDR2 from the germline V gene are SGHAT and FQNNGV. The CDR3: CASSFGRGNTEAFF. The DNA of the CDR3 is TGTGCCAGCAGCTTTGGCAGGGGAAACACTGAAGCTTTCTTT.

The chain joins TRBV10-2 to TRBJ2-3; D may be TRBD2 (5 bases). The ends were cut back, 6 bases at V and 6 bases at J, with 16 bases in the middle. Germline loops: CDR1 WSHSY, CDR2 SAAADI. The CDR3 is 14 residues long. In nucleotides, the CDR3 is TGCGCCAGCAGGCCATCCGGGGTTGGGGATACGCAGTATTTT. This translates into CASRPSGVGDTQYF.

The chain combines TRBV6-4 with TRBJ2-3, with D possibly being TRBD2 (7 bases). This CDR3 contains 14 residues. V lost 3 bases and J lost 2, with 9 bases in between. CDR1 is MRHNA, CDR2 SNTAGT, per germline. CDR3: CASSEGGATDTQYF. The CDR3 nucleotides read TGTGCCAGCAGTGAAGGGGGGGCCACAGATACGCAGTATTTT.

This sequence joins TRBV11-3 and TRBJ2-7; perhaps TRBD1 as D (5 bases). CDR1 and CDR2 from the germline V gene are SGHNT and YENEEA. The CDR3 has 17 amino acids. Trimming shortened V by 5 bases and J by 3 bases, and 23 bases separated the two germline ends. The CDR3 nucleotides read TGTGCCAGCAGCCTCCCTACCACAGGTTCTGGATTCTACGAGCAGTACTTC. Its protein product is CASSLPTTGSGFYEQYF.

The V gene is TRBV2, the J gene TRBJ1-6, with 8 bases lining up with TRBD1. The CDR3 runs to 15 residues. Germline trimming cut 8 bases from V and 8 bases from J; bases unmatched to any gene: 11. Germline CDR1 SNHLY, CDR2 FYNNEI. Here the CDR3 DNA reads TGTGCCAGCGGGGGACAGGCGTTGCTCTATTCACCCCTCCACTTT. Amino acid sequence: CASGGQALLYSPLHF.

J is TRBJ2-7 and V is TRBV20-1; D not certain. The CDR3 sequence is 10 residues long. Germline CDR1 is DFQATT and CDR2 is SNEGSKA (reference sequence). V shed 6 bases and J shed 3 bases, with 6 bases lying between them. The CDR3 DNA follows: TGCAGTGCCCGGGTCTACGAGCAGTACTTC. It yields the protein CSARVYEQYF.